The T cell receptor (beta chain) described here comes from a study of shared clonotypes between healthy human individuals. General observations from the study: Clonotypes that were shared across a few donors made up 4% to 6% of naive CD4 clonotypes.

Clones were sequenced by immunoSEQ multiplex PCR, and TCRdb holds only the in-frame ones, with some missing. The sample has 2,500,000 or so clones; more than 90% are singletons. The V end was cut by 2 bases, the J end by 3 bases, with 11 bases between. The length of the CDR3 is 14 residues. Germline loops: CDR1 KGHSH, CDR2 LQKENI. About this clone: What it binds is not known. Additional DNA sequences in this sample encode the identical CDR3.

Material for sequencing was naive CD4+ T cells sorted from blood. Subset of the sample: CD45RA+ positively selected. The source is a man between 18 and 29 years old in good health. The rearrangement joins TRBV18 to TRBJ2-7; D possibly corresponds to TRBD2 (5 bases). The chain's CDR3 is CASSPGGTGYEQYF. The CDR3 DNA follows: TGTGCCAGCTCACCAGGAGGTACCGGCTACGAGCAGTACTTC.